This TCR beta chain was sequenced in a study of blood T cell repertoires in COVID-19. Trimming cost V 4 bases and J 8 bases; bases outside gene matches: 9. CDR1 is SGHRS, CDR2 YFSETQ, per germline. CDR3 length: 14 amino acids. In the original workflow: From reference gene primer amplification, estimates of nucleated cell counts were derived. Method: immunoSEQ multiplex PCR; TCRdb's copy keeps in-frame clones and lacks some. From that table come the V and J calls and clone size; the DNA was used to work out D and trimming. The data show over 200,000 clones, 88% seen once. Material for sequencing was peripheral blood. This receptor was obtained from a man aged 40-49 years with acute or convalescent COVID-19. The V and J genes are TRBV5-1 and TRBJ2-1, with 7 bases that match TRBD1. The CDR3 is CASSPGQLRDEQFF. The CDR3 DNA reads TGCGCCAGCAGCCCGGGACAGCTGAGGGATGAGCAGTTCTTC.